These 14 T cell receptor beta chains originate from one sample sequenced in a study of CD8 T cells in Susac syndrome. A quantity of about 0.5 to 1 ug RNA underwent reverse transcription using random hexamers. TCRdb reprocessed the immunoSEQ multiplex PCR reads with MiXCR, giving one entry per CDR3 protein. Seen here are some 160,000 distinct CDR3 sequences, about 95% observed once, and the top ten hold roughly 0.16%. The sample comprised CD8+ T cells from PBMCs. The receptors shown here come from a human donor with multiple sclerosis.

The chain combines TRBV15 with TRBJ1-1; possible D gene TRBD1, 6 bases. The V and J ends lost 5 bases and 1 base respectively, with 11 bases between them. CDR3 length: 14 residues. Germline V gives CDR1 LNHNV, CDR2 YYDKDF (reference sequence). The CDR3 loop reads CATSPRTENTEAFF. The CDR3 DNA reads TGTGCCACCAGCCCTCGGACAGAGAACACTGAAGCTTTCTTT. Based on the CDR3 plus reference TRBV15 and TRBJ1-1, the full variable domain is DAMVIQNPRYQVTQFGKPVTLSCSQTLNHNVMYWYQQKSSQAPKLLFHYYDKDFNNEADTPDNFQSRRPNTSFCFLDIRSPGLGDTAMYLCATSPRTENTEAFFGQGTRLTVV.

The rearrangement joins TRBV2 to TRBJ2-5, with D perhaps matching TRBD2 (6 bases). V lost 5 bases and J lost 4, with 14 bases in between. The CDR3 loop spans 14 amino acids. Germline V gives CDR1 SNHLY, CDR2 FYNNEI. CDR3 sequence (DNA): TGTGCCAGCAGTCCTCAACTAGCAGGAGAGACCCAGTACTTC. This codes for CASSPQLAGETQYF.

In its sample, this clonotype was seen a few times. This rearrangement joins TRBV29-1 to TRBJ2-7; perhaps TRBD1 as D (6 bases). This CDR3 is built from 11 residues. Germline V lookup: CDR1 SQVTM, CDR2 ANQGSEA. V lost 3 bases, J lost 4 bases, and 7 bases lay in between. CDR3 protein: CSVEGAYEQYF. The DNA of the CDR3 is TGCAGCGTTGAGGGGGCTTACGAGCAGTACTTC.

The CDR3 is CASSWTPSVQAPVTDTQYF. The CDR3 nucleotides read TGTGCCAGCAGTTGGACCCCCTCCGTGCAGGCGCCCGTCACAGATACGCAGTATTTT. The chain couples TRBV6-2 or TRBV6-3 to TRBJ2-3; no definite D call. This CDR3 comprises 19 residues. Trimming left V 4 bases short and J 2 bases short, with 25 bases between. CDR1 MNHEY and CDR2 SVGEGT come from the germline V gene.

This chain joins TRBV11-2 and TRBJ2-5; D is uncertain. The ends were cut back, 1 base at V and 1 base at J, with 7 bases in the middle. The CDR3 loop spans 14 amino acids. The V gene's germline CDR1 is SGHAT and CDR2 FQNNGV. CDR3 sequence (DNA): TGTGCCAGCAGCTTAGGAATAGGCCAAGAGACCCAGTACTTC. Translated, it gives CASSLGIGQETQYF.

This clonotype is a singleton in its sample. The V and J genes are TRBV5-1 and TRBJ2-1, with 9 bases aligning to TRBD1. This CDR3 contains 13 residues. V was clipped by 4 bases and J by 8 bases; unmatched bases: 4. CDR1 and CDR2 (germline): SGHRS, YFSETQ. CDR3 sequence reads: CASSPDRGDEQFF. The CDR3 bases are TGCGCCAGCAGCCCGGACAGGGGAGATGAGCAGTTCTTC.

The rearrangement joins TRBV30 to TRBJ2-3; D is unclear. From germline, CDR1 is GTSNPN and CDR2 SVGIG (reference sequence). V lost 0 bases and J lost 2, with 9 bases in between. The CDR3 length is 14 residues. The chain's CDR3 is CAWSVAGLTDTQYF. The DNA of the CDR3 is TGTGCCTGGAGTGTGGCAGGCCTCACAGATACGCAGTATTTT.

The CDR3 region has the DNA TGCAGTGCTAGCCGGGACAGAACTAACTATGGCTACACCTTC. It is translated as CSASRDRTNYGYTF. The rearrangement uses TRBV20-1 and TRBJ1-2, with 7 bases aligning to TRBD1. Losses at the gene ends were 3 bases for V and 0 bases for J; bases not matched to a gene: 4. This CDR3 has 14 residues. The germline V gene encodes CDR1 DFQATT and CDR2 SNEGSKA (reference sequence).

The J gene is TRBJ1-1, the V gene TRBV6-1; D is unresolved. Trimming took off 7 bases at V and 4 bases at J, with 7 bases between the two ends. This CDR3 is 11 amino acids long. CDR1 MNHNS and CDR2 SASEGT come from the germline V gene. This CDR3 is CASIGITEAFF. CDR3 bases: TGTGCCAGCATAGGGATCACTGAAGCTTTCTTT.

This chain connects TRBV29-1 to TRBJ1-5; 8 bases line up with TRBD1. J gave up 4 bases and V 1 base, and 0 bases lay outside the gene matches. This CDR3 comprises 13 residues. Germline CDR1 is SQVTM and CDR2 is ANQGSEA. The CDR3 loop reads CSVEGDRNQPQHF. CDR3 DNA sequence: TGCAGCGTTGAAGGGGACAGGAATCAGCCCCAGCATTTT.

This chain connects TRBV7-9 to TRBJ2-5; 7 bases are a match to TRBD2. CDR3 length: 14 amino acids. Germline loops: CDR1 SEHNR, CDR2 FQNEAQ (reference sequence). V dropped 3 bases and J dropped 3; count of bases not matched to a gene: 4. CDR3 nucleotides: TGTGCCAGCAGCTTGCCGGGACTAAAAGAGACCCAGTACTTC. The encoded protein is CASSLPGLKETQYF.

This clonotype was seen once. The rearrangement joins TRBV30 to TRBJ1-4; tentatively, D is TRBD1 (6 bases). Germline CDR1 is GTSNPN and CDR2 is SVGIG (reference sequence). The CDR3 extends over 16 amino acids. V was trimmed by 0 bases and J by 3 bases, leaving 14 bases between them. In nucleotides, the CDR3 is TGTGCCTGGAGTGTACCAGGGGATGGATCTAATGAAAAACTGTTTTTT. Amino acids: CAWSVPGDGSNEKLFF. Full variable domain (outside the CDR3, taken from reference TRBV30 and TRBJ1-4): SQTIHQWPATLVQPVGSPLSLECTVEGTSNPNLYWYRQAAGRGLQLLFYSVGIGQISSEVPQNLSASRPQDRQFILSSKKLLLSDSGFYLCAWSVPGDGSNEKLFFGSGTQLSVL.

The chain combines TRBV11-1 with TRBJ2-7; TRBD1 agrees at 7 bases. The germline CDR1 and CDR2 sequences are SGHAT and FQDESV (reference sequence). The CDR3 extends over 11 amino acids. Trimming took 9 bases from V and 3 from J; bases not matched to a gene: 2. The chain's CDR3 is CARGQYYEQYF. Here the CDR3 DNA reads TGTGCCAGGGGACAGTACTACGAGCAGTACTTC.

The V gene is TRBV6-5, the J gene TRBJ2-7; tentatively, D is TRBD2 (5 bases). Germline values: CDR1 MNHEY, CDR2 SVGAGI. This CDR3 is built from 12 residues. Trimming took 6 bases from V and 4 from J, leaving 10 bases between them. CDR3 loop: CASRRGGYEQYF. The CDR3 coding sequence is TGTGCCAGCAGGCGAGGAGGATACGAGCAGTACTTC.